This T cell receptor beta chain was recorded in a study of T-cell memory formation after mild COVID-19. Study background: TCR clusters showed largely donor specificity.

This clonotype came up a few times. Its antigen remains unknown. TCR alpha and TCR beta cDNA libraries carrying sample barcodes and UMIs came from 5'RACE with constant-segment primers. TCRdb re-called the 5' RACE reads with MiXCR, one entry per CDR3 protein. Among 550,000 to 700,000 distinct CDR3 sequences listed, 17% were seen once. General study findings and limits: Day 15 to 85 contracting clones showed balanced CD4/CD8; day 15 to 37 expanders favored CD4+. Several responding clones turned up in pre-infection memory, indicating that cross-reactive memory may have taken part.

The CDR3 totals 13 residues. CDR1 is SGHRS and CDR2 is YFSETQ in the germline V gene. V shed 5 bases and J 6 bases; nucleotides not matched to a gene: 8. The sequence came from an adult woman who had mild COVID-19 (a few samples of this study predate the infection). Cell type and time point are not known. The gene calls are TRBV5-1 and TRBJ2-7; TRBD1 matches at 7 bases. The sample comprised PBMCs or a T cell subset sorted from them (not recorded which). CDR3 nucleotide sequence: TGCGCCAGCAGGACCGGGACAGTCGGCGAGCAGTACTTC. Translation: CASRTGTVGEQYF.